This T cell receptor beta chain was identified during a study of blood T cell repertoires in COVID-19. J lost 3 bases, V lost 3 bases, and 4 bases had no gene match. The CDR3 is made up of 15 amino acids. The germline CDR1 and CDR2 sequences are SEHNR and FQNEAQ (reference sequence). Original processing notes: Reference gene primer amplification in the assay estimated nucleated cell counts. TCRdb keeps only in-frame clones here, not all; method: immunoSEQ multiplex PCR. D and trimming were read from the DNA, whereas the V and J calls and clone size are those reported in that table. The repertoire consists of 70,000 to 100,000 clones, with over 75% occurring once and the leading ten covering nearly 45%.

Sequencing was performed on peripheral blood. This TCR derives from a human donor in a cohort sampled during active COVID-19. This rearrangement joins TRBV7-9 to TRBJ2-1, with 8 bases fitting TRBD2. The CDR3 DNA reads TGTGCCAGCAGCTTCGGGCTAGCGGGCTACAATGAGCAGTTCTTC. Its translation: CASSFGLAGYNEQFF. The full variable domain, completed using reference TRBV7-9 and TRBJ2-1, is DTGVSQNPRHKITKRGQNVTFRCDPISEHNRLYWYRQTLGQGPEFLTYFQNEAQLEKSRLLSDRFSAERPKGSFSTLEIQRTEQGDSAMYLCASSFGLAGYNEQFFGPGTRLTVL.